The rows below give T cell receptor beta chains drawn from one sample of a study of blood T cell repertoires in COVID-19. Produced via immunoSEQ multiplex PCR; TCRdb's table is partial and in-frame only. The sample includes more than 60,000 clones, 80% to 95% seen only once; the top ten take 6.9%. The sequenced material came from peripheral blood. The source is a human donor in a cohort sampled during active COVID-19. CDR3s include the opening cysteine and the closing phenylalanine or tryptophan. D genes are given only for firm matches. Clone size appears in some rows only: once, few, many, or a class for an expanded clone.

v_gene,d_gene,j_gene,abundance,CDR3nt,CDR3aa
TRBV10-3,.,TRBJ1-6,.,TGTGCCATCAGCGCAACAGGTTATGATTCACCCCTCCACTTT,CAISATGYDSPLHF
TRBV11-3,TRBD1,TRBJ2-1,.,TGTGCCAGCAGCTTGCCGCGAGGGACAGGGGGTTCCAATGAGCAGTTCTTC,CASSLPRGTGGSNEQFF
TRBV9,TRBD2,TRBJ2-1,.,TGTGCCAGCAGCGTGGGCGGGGGGGTAAGCTCCTACAATGAGCAGTTCTTC,CASSVGGGVSSYNEQFF
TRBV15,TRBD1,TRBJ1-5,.,TGTGCCACCAGCAACAGGGGTCAGCCCCAGCATTTT,CATSNRGQPQHF
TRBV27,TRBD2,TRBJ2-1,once,TGTGCCAGCAGTTCAACCTCCTCGGGTCAGCGGGGGGGGAATGAGCAGTTCTTC,CASSSTSSGQRGGNEQFF
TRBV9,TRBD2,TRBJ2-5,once,TGTGCCAGCAGCTTACCACTAGCGGGGGGGCCTGAGACCCAGTACTTC,CASSLPLAGGPETQYF
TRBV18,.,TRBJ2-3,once,TGTGCCAGCTCACCAAGACAGGTAAACACGCAGTATTTT,CASSPRQVNTQYF
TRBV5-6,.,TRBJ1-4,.,TGTGCCAGCACCATGGCTACAGATCCCGCAACTAATGAAAAACTGTTTTTT,CASTMATDPATNEKLFF
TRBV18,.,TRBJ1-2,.,TGTGCCAGCTCACGGGAGGGAACCAGCTATGGCTACACCTTC,CASSREGTSYGYTF
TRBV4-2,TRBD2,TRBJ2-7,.,TGTGCCAGCAGCCAAGAGTCTAGCGGGGGGTTCTACGAGCAGTACTTC,CASSQESSGGFYEQYF
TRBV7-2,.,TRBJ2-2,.,TGTGCCAGCAGGTATCAGGGGACCACCGGGGAGCTGTTTTTT,CASRYQGTTGELFF
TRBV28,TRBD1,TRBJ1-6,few,TGTGCCAGCAGCTGGGGACAGAGCGGAGAGAATTCACCCCTCCACTTT,CASSWGQSGENSPLHF
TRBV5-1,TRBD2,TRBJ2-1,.,TGCGCCAGCAGCCTAGGACTAGCGGGGGCCAATGAGCAGTTCTTC,CASSLGLAGANEQFF
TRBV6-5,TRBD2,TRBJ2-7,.,TGTGCCAGCAGCCCCAGTGGGGGGGGCTCCTACGAGCAGTACTTC,CASSPSGGGSYEQYF
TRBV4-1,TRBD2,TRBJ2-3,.,TGCGCCAGCAGCCAAGGGATGGCGGGGGGCCCAGATACGCAGTATTTT,CASSQGMAGGPDTQYF
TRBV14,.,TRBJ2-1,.,TGTGCCAGCAGCAACAACGTTGGGGCTGGGCAGTTCTTC,CASSNNVGAGQFF
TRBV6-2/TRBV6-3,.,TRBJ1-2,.,TGTGCCAGCAGTTACGTATCAGGAGGGGATCCTAACTATGGCTACACCTTC,CASSYVSGGDPNYGYTF
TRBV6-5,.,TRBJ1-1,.,TGTGCCAGCAGTTACTCGATCGGGGTGAACACTGAAGCTTTCTTT,CASSYSIGVNTEAFF
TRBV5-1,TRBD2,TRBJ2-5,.,TGCGCCAGCAGCTTGGTACGGGGCGGGGGGCCTCAAGAGACCCAGTACTTC,CASSLVRGGGPQETQYF
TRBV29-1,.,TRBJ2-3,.,TGCAGCGTTGAAGACGGCCCCTGGGGGACTAGCACAGATACGCAGTATTTT,CSVEDGPWGTSTDTQYF
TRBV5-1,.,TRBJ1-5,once,TGCGCCAGCAGCTCTGGGACAACTAGCAATCAGCCCCAGCATTTT,CASSSGTTSNQPQHF
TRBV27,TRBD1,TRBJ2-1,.,TGTGCCAGCAGAGTTCTGCAGGGGGTTACGAATGAGCAGTTCTTC,CASRVLQGVTNEQFF
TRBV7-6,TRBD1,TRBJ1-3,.,TGTGCCAGCAGCTCTAGGGGACAGGCCTCTGGGGGAAACACCATATATTTT,CASSSRGQASGGNTIYF
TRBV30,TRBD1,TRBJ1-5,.,TGTGCCTGGAGTCCCCAGGGGGATCAGCCCCAGCATTTT,CAWSPQGDQPQHF
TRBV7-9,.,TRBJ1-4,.,TGTGCCAGCAGCCGGGACATCAGTAATGAAAAACTGTTTTTT,CASSRDISNEKLFF
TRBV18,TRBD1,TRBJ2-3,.,TGTGCCAGCTCACTACGACAGGGGACGCAGACAGATACGCAGTATTTT,CASSLRQGTQTDTQYF
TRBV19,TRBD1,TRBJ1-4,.,TGTGCCACCCGTGTAGGACAGGGTAGATCTAATGAAAAACTGTTTTTT,CATRVGQGRSNEKLFF
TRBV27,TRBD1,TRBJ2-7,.,TGTGCCAGCAGTTTAAGGGGGACAGGGTTAGGGAGAACCTACGAGCAGTACTTC,CASSLRGTGLGRTYEQYF
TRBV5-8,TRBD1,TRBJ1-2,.,TGTGCCAGCAGCAGAGGACAGGAGGGCTATGGCTACACCTTC,CASSRGQEGYGYTF